The clone carrying this TCR beta chain was seen a single time. Here immunoSEQ multiplex PCR was the method, and the copy in TCRdb shows in-frame clones only, minus some. Among about 140,000 clones listed, about 80% were seen once. The data were obtained in a study of blood T cell repertoires in COVID-19. Study at large: Sites in the United States, Italy and Spain provided acute and convalescent COVID-19 samples.

In germline, CDR1 is MDHEN, CDR2 SYDVKM. The junction had 12 bases not matched to a gene; V was cut back by 5 bases and J by 6 bases. CDR3 size: 15 residues. Sequencing input: peripheral blood. This receptor was taken from a man aged 55 to 70 with acute or convalescent COVID-19. This chain connects TRBV28 to TRBJ1-2, with 7 bases that match TRBD1. This chain's CDR3 is CASSTTGQQRDGYTF. The DNA for the CDR3 is TGTGCCAGCAGTACTACGGGACAGCAGAGGGATGGCTACACCTTC.